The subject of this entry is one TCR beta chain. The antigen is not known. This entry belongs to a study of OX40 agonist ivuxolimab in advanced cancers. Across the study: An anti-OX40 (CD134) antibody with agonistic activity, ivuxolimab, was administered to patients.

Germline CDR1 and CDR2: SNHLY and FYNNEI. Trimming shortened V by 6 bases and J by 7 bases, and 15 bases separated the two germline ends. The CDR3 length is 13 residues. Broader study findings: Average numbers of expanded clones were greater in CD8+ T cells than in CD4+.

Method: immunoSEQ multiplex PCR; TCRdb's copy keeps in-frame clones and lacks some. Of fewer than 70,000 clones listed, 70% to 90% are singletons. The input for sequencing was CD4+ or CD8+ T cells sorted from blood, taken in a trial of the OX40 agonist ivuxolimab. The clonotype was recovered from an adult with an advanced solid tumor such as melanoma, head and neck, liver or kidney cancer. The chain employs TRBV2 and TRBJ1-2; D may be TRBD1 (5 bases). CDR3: CASSPQGGLGYTF. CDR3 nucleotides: TGTGCCAGCAGCCCCCAGGGCGGGCTTGGCTACACCTTC. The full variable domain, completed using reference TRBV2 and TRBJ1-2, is EPEVTQTPSHQVTQMGQEVILRCVPISNHLYFYWYRQILGQKVEFLVSFYNNEISEKSEIFDDQFSVERPDGSNFTLKIRSTKLEDSAMYFCASSPQGGLGYTFGSGTRLTVV.